This T cell receptor beta chain was recovered during a study of OX40 agonist ivuxolimab in advanced cancers. Study-level background: Ivuxolimab doses were 0.01, 0.1, 0.3, 1.5, 3 or 10 mg/kg every 2 weeks. Prior anti-PD-1, anti-PD-L1 or anti-CTLA-4 therapy was allowed; around 43% had some.

Profiling relied on immunoSEQ multiplex PCR, and the TCRdb table lists in-frame clones only, not all of them. Here the sample spans around 30,000 clones, 80% to 95% being singletons. Germline CDR1 and CDR2: SGHRS and YFSETQ. V was trimmed by 4 bases and J by 4 bases, leaving 5 bases between them. The CDR3 sequence is 11 residues long. The rearrangement uses TRBV5-1 and TRBJ2-5; D ambiguous. Specimen: CD4+ or CD8+ T cells sorted from blood, collected in a trial of the OX40 agonist ivuxolimab. The receptor was isolated from an adult with an advanced solid tumor such as melanoma, head and neck, liver or kidney cancer. The CDR3 sequence: CASSPGETQYF. The CDR3 DNA reads as TGCGCCAGCAGCCCCGGAGAGACCCAGTACTTC.